Described below is a single T cell receptor beta chain sequence and its context. No antigen is known for it. These data are taken from a study of vaccination and CD4 T cells after COVID-19. Sequenced with the Oncomine TCR Beta short-read assay was DNA taken from cultured CD4+ T cells. Each CDR3 protein is one row after TCRdb ran MiXCR on the PCR reads. There are fewer than 15,000 distinct CDR3 sequences in the sample; around 45% occur only once, and 7.5% to 10% lies in the top ten. The treatment: roughly ten-day PBMC culture with coronavirus spike peptide pools or control peptides (ViraFEST assay). The germline V gene encodes CDR1 SNHLY and CDR2 FYNNEI. The CDR3 contains 14 residues. The junction had 4 bases not matched to a gene; V was cut back by 4 bases and J by 2 bases.

This TCR was recovered from a human donor who had recovered from COVID-19. The sample here was CD4+ T cells from blood, cultured in vitro, taken after SARS-CoV-2 vaccination. The chain uses TRBV2 and TRBJ1-2; 7 bases line up with TRBD1. CDR3 amino acids: CASSVRDSNYGYTF. The DNA for the CDR3 is TGTGCCAGCAGTGTTAGGGACAGCAACTATGGCTACACCTTC.